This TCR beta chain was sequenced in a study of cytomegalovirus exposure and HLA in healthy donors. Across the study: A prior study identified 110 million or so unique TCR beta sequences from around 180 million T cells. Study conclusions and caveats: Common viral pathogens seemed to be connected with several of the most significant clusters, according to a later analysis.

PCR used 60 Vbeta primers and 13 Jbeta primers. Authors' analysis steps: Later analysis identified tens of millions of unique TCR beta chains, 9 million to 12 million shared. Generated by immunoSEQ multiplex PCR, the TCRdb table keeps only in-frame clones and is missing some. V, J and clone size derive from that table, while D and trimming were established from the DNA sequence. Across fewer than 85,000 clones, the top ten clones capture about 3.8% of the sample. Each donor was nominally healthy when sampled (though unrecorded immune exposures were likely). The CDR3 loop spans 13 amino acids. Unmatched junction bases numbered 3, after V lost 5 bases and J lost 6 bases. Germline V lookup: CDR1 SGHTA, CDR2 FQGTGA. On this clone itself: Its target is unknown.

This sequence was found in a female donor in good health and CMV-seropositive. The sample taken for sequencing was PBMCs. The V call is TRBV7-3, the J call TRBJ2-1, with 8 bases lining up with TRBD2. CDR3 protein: CASSPGLVNEQFF. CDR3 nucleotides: TGTGCCAGCAGCCCGGGACTAGTCAATGAGCAGTTCTTC.